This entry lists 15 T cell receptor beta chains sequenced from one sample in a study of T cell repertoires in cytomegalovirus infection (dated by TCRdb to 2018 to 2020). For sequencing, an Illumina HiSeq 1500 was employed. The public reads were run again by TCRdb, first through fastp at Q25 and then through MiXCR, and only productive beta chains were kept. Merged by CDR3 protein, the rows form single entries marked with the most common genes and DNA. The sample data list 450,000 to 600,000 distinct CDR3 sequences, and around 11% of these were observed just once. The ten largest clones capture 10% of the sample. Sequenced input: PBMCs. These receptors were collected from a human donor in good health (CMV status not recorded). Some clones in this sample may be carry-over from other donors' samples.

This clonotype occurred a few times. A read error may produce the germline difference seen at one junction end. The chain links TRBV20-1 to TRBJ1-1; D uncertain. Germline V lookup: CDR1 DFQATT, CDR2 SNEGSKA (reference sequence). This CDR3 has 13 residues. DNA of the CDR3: TGCAGTGCTAGATATGGGGTGAAGACTGAAGCTTTCTTT. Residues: CSARYGVKTEAFF.

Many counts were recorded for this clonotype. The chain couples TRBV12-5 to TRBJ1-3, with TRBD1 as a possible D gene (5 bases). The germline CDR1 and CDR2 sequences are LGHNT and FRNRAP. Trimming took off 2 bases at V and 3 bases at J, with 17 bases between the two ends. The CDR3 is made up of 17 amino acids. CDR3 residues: CASGLYYGDSLGNTIYF. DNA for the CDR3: TGTGCTAGTGGTTTGTACTACGGCGACAGTCTTGGAAACACCATATATTTT.

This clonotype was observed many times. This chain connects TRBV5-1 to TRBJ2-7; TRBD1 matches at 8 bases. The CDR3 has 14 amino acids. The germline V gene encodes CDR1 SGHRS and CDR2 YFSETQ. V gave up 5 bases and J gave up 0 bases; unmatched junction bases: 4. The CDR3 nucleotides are TGCGCCAGCAGGGGACAGGCGAGCTCCTACGAGCAGTACTTC. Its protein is CASRGQASSYEQYF.

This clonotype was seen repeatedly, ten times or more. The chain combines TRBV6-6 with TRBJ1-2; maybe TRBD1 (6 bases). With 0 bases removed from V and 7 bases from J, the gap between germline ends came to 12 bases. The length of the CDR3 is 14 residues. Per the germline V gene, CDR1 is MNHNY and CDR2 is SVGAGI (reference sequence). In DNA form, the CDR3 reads TGTGCCAGCAGTTACTCGGACAGTAATCTTGGCTACACCTTC. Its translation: CASSYSDSNLGYTF.

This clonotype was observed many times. The CDR3 sequence: CASSLRGEAYEQYF. The CDR3 coding sequence is TGCGCCAGCAGCTTGCGAGGGGAAGCCTACGAGCAGTACTTC. The rearrangement joins TRBV5-1 to TRBJ2-7; TRBD1 or TRBD2 may be the D gene (5 bases each). The V gene's germline CDR1 is SGHRS and CDR2 YFSETQ. Trimming shortened V by 1 base and J by 2 bases, and 10 bases separated the two germline ends. CDR3 length: 14 residues.

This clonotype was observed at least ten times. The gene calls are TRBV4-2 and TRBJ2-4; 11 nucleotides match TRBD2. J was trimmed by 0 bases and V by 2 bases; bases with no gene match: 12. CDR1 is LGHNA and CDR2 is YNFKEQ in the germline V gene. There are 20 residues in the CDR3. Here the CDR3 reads CASSQRLSGTSGLAKNIQYF. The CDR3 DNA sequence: TGTGCCAGCAGCCAAAGGTTATCCGGGACTAGCGGCCTAGCCAAAAACATTCAGTACTTC.

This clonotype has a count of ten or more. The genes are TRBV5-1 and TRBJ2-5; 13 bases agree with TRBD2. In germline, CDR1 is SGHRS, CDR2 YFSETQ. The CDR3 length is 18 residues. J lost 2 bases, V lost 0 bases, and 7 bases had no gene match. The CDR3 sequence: CASSLATPGLAGQETQYF. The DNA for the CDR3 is TGCGCCAGCAGCTTGGCAACCCCGGGACTAGCGGGGCAAGAGACCCAGTACTTC.

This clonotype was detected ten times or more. The CDR3 here is CASSLAITSVHNEQFF. In DNA, the CDR3 is TGTGCCAGCAGCTTAGCGATTACTAGCGTTCACAATGAGCAGTTCTTC. The genes are TRBV7-8 and TRBJ2-1; 7 positions agree with TRBD2. V shed 0 bases and J 5 bases; nucleotides not matched to a gene: 7. In germline, CDR1 is SGHVS, CDR2 FQNEAQ. CDR3 length: 16 residues.

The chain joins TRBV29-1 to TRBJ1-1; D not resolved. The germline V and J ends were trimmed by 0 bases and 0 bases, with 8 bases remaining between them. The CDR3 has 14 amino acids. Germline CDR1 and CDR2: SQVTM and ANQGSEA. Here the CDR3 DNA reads TGCAGCGTTGAAGATCTTTCCGTGAACACTGAAGCTTTCTTT. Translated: CSVEDLSVNTEAFF.

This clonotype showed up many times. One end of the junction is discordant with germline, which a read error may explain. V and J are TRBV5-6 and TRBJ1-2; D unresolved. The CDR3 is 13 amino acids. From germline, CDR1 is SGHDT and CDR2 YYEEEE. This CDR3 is CASSLERSYGHTF. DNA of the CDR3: TGTGCCAGCAGCTTGGAAAGGAGCTATGGCCACACCTTC.

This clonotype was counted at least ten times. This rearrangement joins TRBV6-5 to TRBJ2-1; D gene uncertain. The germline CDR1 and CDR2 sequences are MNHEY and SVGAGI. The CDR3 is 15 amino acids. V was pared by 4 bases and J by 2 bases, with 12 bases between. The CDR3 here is CASSLSLYTYNEQFF. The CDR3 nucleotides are TGTGCCAGCAGTTTATCTTTATACACCTACAATGAGCAGTTCTTC.

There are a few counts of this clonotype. The CDR3 is CASSFSRATDGYTF. The CDR3 DNA reads TGCGCCAGCAGCTTCTCAAGAGCTACCGACGGCTACACCTTC. The rearrangement links TRBV4-1 to TRBJ1-2, with D unresolved. CDR3 length: 14 amino acids. The germline V gene encodes CDR1 MGHRA and CDR2 YSYEKL. V was cut by 5 bases and J by 8 bases, with 18 bases left in between.

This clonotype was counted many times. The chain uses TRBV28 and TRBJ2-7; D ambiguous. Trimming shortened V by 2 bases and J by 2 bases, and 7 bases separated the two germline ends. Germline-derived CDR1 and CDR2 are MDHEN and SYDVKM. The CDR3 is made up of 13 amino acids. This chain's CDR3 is CASSLDFAYEQYF. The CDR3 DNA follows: TGTGCCAGCAGTTTAGACTTCGCCTACGAGCAGTACTTC.

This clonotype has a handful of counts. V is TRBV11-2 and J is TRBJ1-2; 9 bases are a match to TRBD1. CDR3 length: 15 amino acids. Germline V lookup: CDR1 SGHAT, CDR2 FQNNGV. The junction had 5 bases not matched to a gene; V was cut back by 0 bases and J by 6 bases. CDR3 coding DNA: TGTGCCAGCAGCTTAGATCCTTGGACAGGGGATGGCTACACCTTC. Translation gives CASSLDPWTGDGYTF.

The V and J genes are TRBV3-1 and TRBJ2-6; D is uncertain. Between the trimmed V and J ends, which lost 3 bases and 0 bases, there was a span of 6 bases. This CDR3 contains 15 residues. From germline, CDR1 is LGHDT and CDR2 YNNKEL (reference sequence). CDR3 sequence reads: CASSQIRSGANVLTF. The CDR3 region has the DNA TGTGCCAGCAGCCAGATTCGCTCTGGGGCCAACGTCCTGACTTTC.